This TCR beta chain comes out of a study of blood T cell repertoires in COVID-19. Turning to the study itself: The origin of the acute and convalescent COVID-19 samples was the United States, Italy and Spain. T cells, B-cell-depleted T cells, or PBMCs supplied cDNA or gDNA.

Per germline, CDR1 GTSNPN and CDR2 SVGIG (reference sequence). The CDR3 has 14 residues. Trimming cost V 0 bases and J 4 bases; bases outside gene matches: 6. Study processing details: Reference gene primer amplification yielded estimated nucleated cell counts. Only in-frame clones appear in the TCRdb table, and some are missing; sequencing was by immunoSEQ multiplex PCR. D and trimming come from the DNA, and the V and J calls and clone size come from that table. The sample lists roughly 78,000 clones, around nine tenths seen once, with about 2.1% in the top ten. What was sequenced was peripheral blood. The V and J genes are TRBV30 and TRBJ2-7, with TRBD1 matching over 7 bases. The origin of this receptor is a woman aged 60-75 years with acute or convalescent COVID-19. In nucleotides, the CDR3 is TGTGCCTGGAGTGTAGGGGGACAGATATACGAGCAGTACTTC. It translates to CAWSVGGQIYEQYF.